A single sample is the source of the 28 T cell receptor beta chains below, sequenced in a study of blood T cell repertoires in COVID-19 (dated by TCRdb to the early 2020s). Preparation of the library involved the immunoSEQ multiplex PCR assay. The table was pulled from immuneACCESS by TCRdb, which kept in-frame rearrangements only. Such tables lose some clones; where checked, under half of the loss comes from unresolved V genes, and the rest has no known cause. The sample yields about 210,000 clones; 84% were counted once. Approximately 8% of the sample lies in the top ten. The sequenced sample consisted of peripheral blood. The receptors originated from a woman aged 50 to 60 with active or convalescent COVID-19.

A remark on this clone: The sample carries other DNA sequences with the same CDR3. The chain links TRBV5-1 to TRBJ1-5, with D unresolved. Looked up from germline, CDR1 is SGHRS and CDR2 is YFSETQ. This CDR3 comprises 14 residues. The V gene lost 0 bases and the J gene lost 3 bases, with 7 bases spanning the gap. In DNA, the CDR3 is TGCGCCAGCAGCTTGGACGGAGTCAATCAGCCCCAGCATTTT. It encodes CASSLDGVNQPQHF. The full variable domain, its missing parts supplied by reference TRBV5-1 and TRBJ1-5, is KAGVTQTPRYLIKTRGQQVTLSCSPISGHRSVSWYQQTPGQGLQFLFEYFSETQRNKGNFPGRFSGRQFSNSRSEMNVSTLELGDSALYLCASSLDGVNQPQHFGDGTRLSIL.

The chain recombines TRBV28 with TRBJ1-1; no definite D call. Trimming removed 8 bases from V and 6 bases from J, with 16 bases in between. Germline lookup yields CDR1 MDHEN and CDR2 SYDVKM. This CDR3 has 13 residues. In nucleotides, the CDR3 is TGTGCCAGCTTGAAGGCAGGCCTTGCTGAAGCTTTCTTT. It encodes CASLKAGLAEAFF. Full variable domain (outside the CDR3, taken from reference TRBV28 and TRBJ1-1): DVKVTQSSRYLVKRTGEKVFLECVQDMDHENMFWYRQDPGLGLRLIYFSYDVKMKEKGDIPEGYSVSREKKERFSLILESASTNQTSMYLCASLKAGLAEAFFGQGTRLTVV.

The CDR3 DNA sequence: TGTGCCATCAGTGAGTTCTTTCAGCCCCAGCATTTT. This gives the protein CAISEFFQPQHF. J is TRBJ1-5 and V is TRBV10-3; D gene unclear. V lost 1 base and J lost 6, with 4 bases in between. The CDR3 totals 12 residues. The germline V gene encodes CDR1 ENHRY and CDR2 SYGVKD.

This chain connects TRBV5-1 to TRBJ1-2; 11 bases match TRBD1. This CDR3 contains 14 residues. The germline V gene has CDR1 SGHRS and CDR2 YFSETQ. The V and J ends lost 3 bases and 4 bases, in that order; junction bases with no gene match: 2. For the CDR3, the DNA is TGCGCCAGCAGCTGGACAGGGGGCATCTATGGCTACACCTTC. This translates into CASSWTGGIYGYTF.

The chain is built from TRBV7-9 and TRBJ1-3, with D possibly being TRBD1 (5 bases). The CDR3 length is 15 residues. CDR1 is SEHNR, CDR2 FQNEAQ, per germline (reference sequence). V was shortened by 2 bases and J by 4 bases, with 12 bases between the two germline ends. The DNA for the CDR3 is TGTGCCAGCAGCTTAAGCAGGGTTGCCGGAAACACCATATATTTT. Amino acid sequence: CASSLSRVAGNTIYF. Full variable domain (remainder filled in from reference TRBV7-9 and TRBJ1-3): DTGVSQNPRHKITKRGQNVTFRCDPISEHNRLYWYRQTLGQGPEFLTYFQNEAQLEKSRLLSDRFSAERPKGSFSTLEIQRTEQGDSAMYLCASSLSRVAGNTIYFGEGSWLTVV.

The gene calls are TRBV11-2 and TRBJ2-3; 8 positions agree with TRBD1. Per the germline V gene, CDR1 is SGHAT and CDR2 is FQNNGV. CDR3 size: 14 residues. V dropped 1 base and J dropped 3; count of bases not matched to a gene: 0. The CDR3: CASSLGTGTDTQYF. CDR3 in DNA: TGTGCCAGCAGCTTAGGGACAGGGACAGATACGCAGTATTTT.

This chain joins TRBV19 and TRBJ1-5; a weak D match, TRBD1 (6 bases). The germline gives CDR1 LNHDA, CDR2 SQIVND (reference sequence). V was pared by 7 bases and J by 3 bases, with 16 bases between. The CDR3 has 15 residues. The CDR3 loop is CASTNTPGDNQPQHF. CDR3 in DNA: TGTGCCAGTACCAATACCCCAGGGGACAATCAGCCCCAGCATTTT.

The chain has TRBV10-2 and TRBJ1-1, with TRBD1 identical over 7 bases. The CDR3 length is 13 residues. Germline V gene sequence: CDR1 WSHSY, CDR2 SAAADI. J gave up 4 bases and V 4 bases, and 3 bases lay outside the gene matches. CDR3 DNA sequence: TGCGCCAGCAGTGGAGACAGGGCCACTGAAGCTTTCTTT. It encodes CASSGDRATEAFF.

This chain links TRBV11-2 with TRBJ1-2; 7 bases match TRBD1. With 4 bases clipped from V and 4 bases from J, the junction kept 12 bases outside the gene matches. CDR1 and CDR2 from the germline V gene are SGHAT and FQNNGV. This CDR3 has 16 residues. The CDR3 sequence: CASSSHRDSVLYGYTF. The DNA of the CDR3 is TGTGCCAGCAGCTCGCACCGGGACAGCGTCCTCTATGGCTACACCTTC.

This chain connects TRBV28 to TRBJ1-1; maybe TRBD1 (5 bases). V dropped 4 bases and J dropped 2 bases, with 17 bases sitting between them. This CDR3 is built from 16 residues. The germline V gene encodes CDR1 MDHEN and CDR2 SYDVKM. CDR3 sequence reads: CASSSRGHLTNTEAFF. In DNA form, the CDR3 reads TGTGCCAGCAGTTCAAGAGGACACCTTACAAACACTGAAGCTTTCTTT.

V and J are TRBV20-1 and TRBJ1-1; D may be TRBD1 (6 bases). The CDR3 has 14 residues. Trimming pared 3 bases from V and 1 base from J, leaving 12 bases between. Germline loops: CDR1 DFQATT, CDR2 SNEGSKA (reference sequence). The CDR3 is CSASGGLGNTEAFF. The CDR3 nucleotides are TGCAGTGCTAGTGGGGGGCTGGGGAACACTGAAGCTTTCTTT.

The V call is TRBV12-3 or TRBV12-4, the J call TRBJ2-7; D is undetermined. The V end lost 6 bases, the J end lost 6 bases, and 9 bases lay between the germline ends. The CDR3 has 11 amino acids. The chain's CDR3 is CASRAHREQYF. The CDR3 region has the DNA TGTGCCAGCAGGGCTCACCGCGAGCAGTACTTC.

The DNA for the CDR3 is TGTGCCAGCAGTGAAGCTAACTACGAGCAGTACTTC. This sequence encodes CASSEANYEQYF. The chain uses TRBV6-1 and TRBJ2-7; D unresolved. Trimming removed 0 bases at V and 3 bases at J, with 3 bases between. This CDR3 contains 12 residues. Germline V gene sequence: CDR1 MNHNS, CDR2 SASEGT.

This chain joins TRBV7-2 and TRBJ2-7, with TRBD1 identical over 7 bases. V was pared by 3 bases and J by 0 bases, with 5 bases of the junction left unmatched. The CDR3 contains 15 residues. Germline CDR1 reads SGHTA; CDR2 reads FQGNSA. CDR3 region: CASSFRQGSSYEQYF. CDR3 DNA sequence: TGTGCCAGCAGCTTTCGACAGGGAAGCTCCTACGAGCAGTACTTC.

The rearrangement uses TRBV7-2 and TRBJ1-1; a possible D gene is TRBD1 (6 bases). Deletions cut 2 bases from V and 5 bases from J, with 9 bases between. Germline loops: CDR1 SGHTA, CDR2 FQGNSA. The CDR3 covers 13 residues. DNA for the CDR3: TGTGCCAGCAGCTTATGGACAGTTACTGAAGCTTTCTTT. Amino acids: CASSLWTVTEAFF.

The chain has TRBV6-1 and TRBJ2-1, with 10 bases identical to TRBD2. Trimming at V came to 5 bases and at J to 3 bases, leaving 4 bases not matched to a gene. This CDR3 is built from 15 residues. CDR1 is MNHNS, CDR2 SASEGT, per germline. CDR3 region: CASSQTSGVYNEQFF. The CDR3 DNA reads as TGTGCCAGCAGTCAAACTAGCGGGGTCTACAATGAGCAGTTCTTC.

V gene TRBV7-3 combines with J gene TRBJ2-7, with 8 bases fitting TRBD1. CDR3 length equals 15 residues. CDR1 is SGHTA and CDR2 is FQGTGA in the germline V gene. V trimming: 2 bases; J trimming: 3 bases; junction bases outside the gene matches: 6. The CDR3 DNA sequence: TGTGCCAGCAGCTTACTACAGGGGGGTGGCTACGAGCAGTACTTC. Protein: CASSLLQGGGYEQYF.

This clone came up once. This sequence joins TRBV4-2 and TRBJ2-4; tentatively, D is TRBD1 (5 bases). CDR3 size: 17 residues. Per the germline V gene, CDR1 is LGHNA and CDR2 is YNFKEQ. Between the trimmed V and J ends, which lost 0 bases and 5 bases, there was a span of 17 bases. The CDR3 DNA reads TGTGCCAGCAGCCAAGATCTCCCGGACAACCTCGAAAACATTCAGTACTTC. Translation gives CASSQDLPDNLENIQYF.

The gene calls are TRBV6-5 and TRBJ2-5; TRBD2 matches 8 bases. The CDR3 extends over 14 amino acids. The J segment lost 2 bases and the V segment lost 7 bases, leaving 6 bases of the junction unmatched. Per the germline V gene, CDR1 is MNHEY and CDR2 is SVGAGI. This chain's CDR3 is CASKRLAGQETQYF. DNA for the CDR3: TGTGCCAGCAAGCGTTTAGCGGGGCAAGAGACCCAGTACTTC.

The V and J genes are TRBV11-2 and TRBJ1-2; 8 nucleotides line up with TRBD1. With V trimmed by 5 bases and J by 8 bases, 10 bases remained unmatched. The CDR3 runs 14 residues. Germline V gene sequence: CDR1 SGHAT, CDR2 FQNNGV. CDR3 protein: CASSPQTGVGGYTF. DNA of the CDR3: TGTGCCAGCAGCCCCCAGACAGGGGTAGGGGGCTACACCTTC.

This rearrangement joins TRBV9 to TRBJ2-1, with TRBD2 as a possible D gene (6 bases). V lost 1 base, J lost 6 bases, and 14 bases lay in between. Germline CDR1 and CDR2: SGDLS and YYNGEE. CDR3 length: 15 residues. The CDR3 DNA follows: TGTGCCAGCAGCGTATGGGGCGGGGTAACCAATGAGCAGTTCTTC. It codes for CASSVWGGVTNEQFF.

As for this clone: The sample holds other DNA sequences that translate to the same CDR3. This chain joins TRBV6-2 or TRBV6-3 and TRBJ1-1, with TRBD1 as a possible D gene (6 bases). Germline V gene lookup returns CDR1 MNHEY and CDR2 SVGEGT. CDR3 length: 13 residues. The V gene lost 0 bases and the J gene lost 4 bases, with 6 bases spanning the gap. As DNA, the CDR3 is TGTGCCAGCAGTTACTCAGGGGGCACTGAAGCTTTCTTT. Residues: CASSYSGGTEAFF.

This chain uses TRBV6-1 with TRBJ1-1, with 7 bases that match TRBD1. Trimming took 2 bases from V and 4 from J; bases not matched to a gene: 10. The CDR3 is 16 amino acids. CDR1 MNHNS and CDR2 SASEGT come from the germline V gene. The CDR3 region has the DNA TGTGCCAGCAGTGAACCCTTACAGGGGTTAGGCACTGAAGCTTTCTTT. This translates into CASSEPLQGLGTEAFF.

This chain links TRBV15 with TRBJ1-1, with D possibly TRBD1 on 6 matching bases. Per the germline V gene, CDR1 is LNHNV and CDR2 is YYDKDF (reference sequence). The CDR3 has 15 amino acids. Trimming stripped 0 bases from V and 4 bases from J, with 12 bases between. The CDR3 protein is CATSRENQGSTEAFF. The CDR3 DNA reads TGTGCCACCAGCAGAGAAAACCAGGGGTCCACTGAAGCTTTCTTT.

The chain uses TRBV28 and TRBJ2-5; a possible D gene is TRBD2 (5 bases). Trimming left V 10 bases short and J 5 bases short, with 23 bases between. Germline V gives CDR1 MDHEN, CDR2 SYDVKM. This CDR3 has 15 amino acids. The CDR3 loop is CATTPQRGVAETQYF. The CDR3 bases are TGTGCCACCACACCTCAACGGGGAGTCGCCGAGACCCAGTACTTC.

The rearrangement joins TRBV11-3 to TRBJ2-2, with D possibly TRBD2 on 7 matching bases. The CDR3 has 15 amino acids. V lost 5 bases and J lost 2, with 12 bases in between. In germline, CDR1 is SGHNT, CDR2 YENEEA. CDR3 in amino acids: CASSQGGGNTGELFF. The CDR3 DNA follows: TGTGCCAGCAGCCAGGGAGGGGGAAACACCGGGGAGCTGTTTTTT.

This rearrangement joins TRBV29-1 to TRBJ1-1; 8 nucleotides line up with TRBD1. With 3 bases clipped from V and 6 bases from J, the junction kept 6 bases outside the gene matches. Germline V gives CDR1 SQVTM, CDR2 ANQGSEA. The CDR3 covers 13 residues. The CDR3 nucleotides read TGCAGCGTTGATTTTGGACAGGGCGCTGAAGCTTTCTTT. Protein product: CSVDFGQGAEAFF.

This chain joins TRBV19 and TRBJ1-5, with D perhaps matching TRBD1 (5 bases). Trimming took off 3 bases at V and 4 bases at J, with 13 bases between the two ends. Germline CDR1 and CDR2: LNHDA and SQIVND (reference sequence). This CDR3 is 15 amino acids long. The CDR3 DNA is TGTGCCAGTAGTATGGGGATTAAGGGGAATCAGCCCCAGCATTTT. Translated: CASSMGIKGNQPQHF.